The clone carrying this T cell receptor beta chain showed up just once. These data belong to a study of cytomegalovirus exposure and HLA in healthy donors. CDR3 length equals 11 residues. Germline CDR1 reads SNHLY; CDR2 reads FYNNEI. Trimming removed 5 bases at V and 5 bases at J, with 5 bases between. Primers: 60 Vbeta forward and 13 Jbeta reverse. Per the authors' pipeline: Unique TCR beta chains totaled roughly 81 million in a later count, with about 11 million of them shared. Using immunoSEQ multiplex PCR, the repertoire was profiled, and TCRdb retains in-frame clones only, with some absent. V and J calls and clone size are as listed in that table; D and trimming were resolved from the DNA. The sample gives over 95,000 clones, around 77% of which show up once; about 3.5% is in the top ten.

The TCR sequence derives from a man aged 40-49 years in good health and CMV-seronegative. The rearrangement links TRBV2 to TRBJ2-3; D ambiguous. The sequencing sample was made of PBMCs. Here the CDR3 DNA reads TGTGCCAGCAGTTTCGGAGATACGCAGTATTTT. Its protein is CASSFGDTQYF.